The entry below gives a single TCR beta chain sequence along with its context. This entry belongs to a study of cytomegalovirus exposure and HLA in healthy donors. Study-level information: A subsequent analysis stated that the 120 validation repertoires were run on the same platform as the approximately 660 first-cohort repertoires.

Libraries were prepared by immunoSEQ multiplex PCR; TCRdb keeps only in-frame clonotypes and omits some of them. The sample lists some 43,000 clones; approximately 90% were seen once. CDR1 is SGHRS, CDR2 YFSETQ, per germline. Trimming took 4 bases from V and 3 from J, leaving 16 bases between them. CDR3 length: 15 residues. The rearrangement uses TRBV5-1 and TRBJ1-1; D is unresolved. The source is a young man in good health and CMV-seronegative. Material for sequencing was PBMCs. The CDR3 sequence is CASSTTPLKDTEAFF. The CDR3 DNA reads TGCGCCAGCAGCACAACACCACTAAAGGACACTGAAGCTTTCTTT.